The TCR beta chain under discussion was sequenced for a study of CD8 T cells in ankylosing spondylitis. This clonotype was picked up a small number of times. What it binds is not known. This CDR3 has 11 amino acids. Germline CDR1 SQVTM, CDR2 ANQGSEA. With 5 bases removed from V and 2 bases from J, the gap between germline ends came to 4 bases. The TCR beta libraries were generated through quantitative 5'-RACE incorporating molecular barcodes. TCRdb processed the 5' RACE reads anew with MiXCR; each CDR3 protein has one entry. The sample yields about 440,000 distinct CDR3 sequences, approximately 17% seen once. Findings of the study overall: Ankylosing spondylitis blood seemed to carry a telltale TCR beta motif made of seven or eight highly homologous variants. A number of the motif variants had already been described in reactive arthritis synovial fluid and blood. Enrichment of disease-linked clones was reportedly significant in matched ankylosing spondylitis synovial fluid. Disease-linked clones bore a CD8+ phenotype, appearing relatively rarely in peripheral blood.

V usage is TRBV29-1 and J usage is TRBJ2-1; D is undetermined. The receptor was isolated from a male donor with ankylosing spondylitis. The sequenced sample consisted of blood, either unsorted or a sorted T cell fraction (not recorded which). DNA for the CDR3: TGCAGCGTTACGGCCTACAATGAGCAGTTCTTC. As protein: CSVTAYNEQFF.